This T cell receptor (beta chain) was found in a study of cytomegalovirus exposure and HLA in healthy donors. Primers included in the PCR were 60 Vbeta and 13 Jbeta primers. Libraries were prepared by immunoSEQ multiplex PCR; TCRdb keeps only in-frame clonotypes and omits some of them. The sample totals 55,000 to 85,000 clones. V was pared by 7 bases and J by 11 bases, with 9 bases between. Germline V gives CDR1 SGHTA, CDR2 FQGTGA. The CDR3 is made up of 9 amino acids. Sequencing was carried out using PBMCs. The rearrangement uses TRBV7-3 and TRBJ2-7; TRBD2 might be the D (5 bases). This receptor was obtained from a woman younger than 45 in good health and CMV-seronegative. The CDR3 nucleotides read TGTGCCAGCAACGGGATGGAGTACTTC. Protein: CASNGMEYF.